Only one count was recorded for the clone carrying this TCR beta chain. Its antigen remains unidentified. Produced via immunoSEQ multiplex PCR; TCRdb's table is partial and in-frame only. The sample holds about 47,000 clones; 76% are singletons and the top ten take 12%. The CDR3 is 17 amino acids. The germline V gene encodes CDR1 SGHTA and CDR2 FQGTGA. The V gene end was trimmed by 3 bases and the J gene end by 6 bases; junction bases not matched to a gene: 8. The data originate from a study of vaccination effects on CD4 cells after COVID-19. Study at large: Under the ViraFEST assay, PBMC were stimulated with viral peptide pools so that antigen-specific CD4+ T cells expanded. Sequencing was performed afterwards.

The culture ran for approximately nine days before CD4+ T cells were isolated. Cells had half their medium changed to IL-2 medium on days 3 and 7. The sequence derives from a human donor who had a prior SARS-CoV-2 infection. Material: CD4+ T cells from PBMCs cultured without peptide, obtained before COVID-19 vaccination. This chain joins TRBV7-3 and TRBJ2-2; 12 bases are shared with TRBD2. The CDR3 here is CASSFSRLAGEPGELFF. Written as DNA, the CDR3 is TGTGCCAGCAGCTTCTCTCGACTAGCGGGAGAACCCGGGGAGCTGTTTTTT.